This T cell receptor beta chain was recovered during a study of monozygotic twins with inflammatory bowel disease. Study observations and caveats: Comparison of concordant versus discordant twins revealed no difference in repertoire similarity, possibly due to limited power.

As regards this clonotype: Its target is unknown.

From germline, CDR1 is SGHTA and CDR2 FQGNSA. The length of the CDR3 is 13 residues. The authors used roughly 3,800 ng of total RNA per TCR library. Template switching introduced UMIs that contain a 6-nucleotide sample barcode. Reanalyzing the 5' RACE reads, TCRdb keeps one entry per CDR3 protein, without DNA. The sample totals 350,000 to 400,000 distinct CDR3 sequences. Sequenced sample: blood. This sequence originates from a human donor with ulcerative colitis or Crohn's disease, or a healthy co-twin of an affected twin (not recorded which). The gene calls are TRBV7-2 and TRBJ2-1; TCRdb names TRBD2, which stays unverified in the absence of DNA. The CDR3 sequence: CASSLATSGASAF. The variable domain in full, with the rest retrieved from reference TRBV7-2 and TRBJ2-1, is GAGVSQSPSNKVTEKGKDVELRCDPISGHTALYWYRQSLGQGLEFLIYFQGNSAPDKSGLPSDRFSAERTGGSVSTLTIQRTQQEDSAVYLCASSLATSGASAFGPGTRLTVL.